This is a list of T cell receptor beta chains from one sample in a study of CD8 T cells in Susac syndrome. TCRdb itself ran the immunoSEQ multiplex PCR reads through MiXCR, one entry per CDR3 protein. Counted here are about 280,000 distinct CDR3 sequences, 70% to 90% occurring once; the ten biggest clones make up around 0.11%. Sequenced: CD8+ T cells from PBMCs. These receptor sequences come from a human donor with multiple sclerosis. CDR3s include the opening cysteine and the closing phenylalanine or tryptophan. A D gene is named only where the DNA matches it firmly. Clone sizes are given selectively: once, few, many, or a class where the clone is expanded.

TRBV4-1	.	TRBJ2-7	.	TGCGCCAGCAGTGACGGGAGCTCCTACGAGCAGTACTTC	CASSDGSSYEQYF
TRBV9	.	TRBJ1-6	.	TGTGCCAGCAGCGTAGATGGAGGTCCCCTCCACTTT	CASSVDGGPLHF
TRBV6-5	.	TRBJ2-2	few	TGTGCCAGCAGTTATGCAACCTCGAACACCGGGGAGCTGTTTTTT	CASSYATSNTGELFF
TRBV28	TRBD1	TRBJ2-3	.	TGTGCCAGCAGACCCCTGACAGGGCCCTCCCCAGATACGCAGTATTTT	CASRPLTGPSPDTQYF
TRBV7-9	TRBD1	TRBJ1-1	.	TGTGCCAGCAGCTCCTCCGGGACAGGGGTCCACACTGAAGCTTTCTTT	CASSSSGTGVHTEAFF
TRBV28	TRBD2	TRBJ2-7	.	TGTGCCAGCAGCTGGCCAAGGACTAGCGGGAGGGCCCGAGAGCAGTACTTC	CASSWPRTSGRAREQYF
TRBV25-1	.	TRBJ2-7	once	TGTGCCAGCAGTGGGGACGTCGGCTACGAGCAGTACTTC	CASSGDVGYEQYF
TRBV5-1	TRBD1	TRBJ2-1	.	TGCGCCAGCAGCTTGGAAGGACAGGAGATCTACAATGAGCAGTTCTTC	CASSLEGQEIYNEQFF
TRBV5-8	.	TRBJ2-5	many	TGTGCCAGCAGCTTGGCCCGGGCAGGGGAAAAGACCCAGTACTTC	CASSLARAGEKTQYF
TRBV4-1	.	TRBJ2-6	.	TGCGCCAGCAGCCAGGTCCCCTCTGGGGCCAACGTCCTGACTTTC	CASSQVPSGANVLTF
TRBV19	TRBD2	TRBJ2-1	.	TGTGCCAGTAGTTCCAGCGGGGCCTACAATGAGCAGTTCTTC	CASSSSGAYNEQFF
TRBV3-1	TRBD1	TRBJ2-5	.	TGTGCCAGCAATCCAGACAGGGGAGGCGAGACCCAGTACTTC	CASNPDRGGETQYF
TRBV7-7	.	TRBJ2-7	.	TGTGCTAGCAGGTCCACCCCGGGCGCCCGGGACAACACCTACGAGCAGTACTTC	CASRSTPGARDNTYEQYF
TRBV27	TRBD2	TRBJ2-7	few	TGTGCCAGCACCCTTACGGGAGGGAACGACGAGCAGTACTTC	CASTLTGGNDEQYF
TRBV10-3	TRBD2	TRBJ2-5	.	TGTGCCATCAGGGAAGGACTAGCGGTAGGAGAGACCCAGTACTTC	CAIREGLAVGETQYF
TRBV15	TRBD1	TRBJ2-7	.	TGTGCCACCAGCAGCTACGGACAGGGCGAGCAGTACTTC	CATSSYGQGEQYF
TRBV4-2	.	TRBJ2-5	.	TGTGCCAGCAGCCAGATAGAAACCGGCAAAGAGACCCAGTACTTC	CASSQIETGKETQYF
TRBV29-1	.	TRBJ2-7	few	TGCAGCGTGAAGCGAAGTGGCAGGGACTACGAGCAGTACTTC	CSVKRSGRDYEQYF
TRBV13	.	TRBJ2-4	.	TGTGCCAGCAGCCAAAACGGTGGGGGGGCCAAAAACATTCAGTACTTC	CASSQNGGGAKNIQYF
TRBV9	.	TRBJ2-7	.	TGTGCCAGCAGCGTAGAGGGACATCCTCGGCTCGGGCAGTACTTC	CASSVEGHPRLGQYF
TRBV20-1	.	TRBJ2-7	.	TGCAGTGCCGTAGACCGAACAGGGCCCTACGAGCAGTACTTC	CSAVDRTGPYEQYF
TRBV2	.	TRBJ2-3	.	TGTGCCAGCAGTCCTCGCCACGCGGCTAGCACAGATACGCAGTATTTT	CASSPRHAASTDTQYF
TRBV7-2	.	TRBJ1-1	few	TGTGCCAGCAGCTTAGCCGGGCCGGGGACTGAAGCTTTCTTT	CASSLAGPGTEAFF
TRBV12-5	.	TRBJ2-1	once	TGTGCTAGTGGTTTGGTCGGCAGGGAGAATGAGCAGTTCTTC	CASGLVGRENEQFF
TRBV20-1	TRBD2	TRBJ2-5	.	TGCAGTGCTAGAGACCCCCTCGGACTAGCGGCCCGATCAGAGACCCAGTACTTC	CSARDPLGLAARSETQYF
TRBV25-1	.	TRBJ1-2	few	TGTGCCAGCAGTGAATCGTCGGGGGGGCGCGGCTATGGCTACACCTTC	CASSESSGGRGYGYTF
TRBV7-9	.	TRBJ1-1	.	TGTGCCAGCAGCTTTTTTCTTCAGGCAGGAGCCGTGAACACTGAAGCTTTCTTT	CASSFFLQAGAVNTEAFF